The 18 T cell receptor beta chains below all came from one sample that was sequenced in a study of cytomegalovirus exposure and HLA in healthy donors. Measured with immunoSEQ multiplex PCR; TCRdb has only the in-frame clones, and not every one. The table records fewer than 150,000 clones, about 80% of them present only once. Sample: PBMCs. The receptors shown here come from a man in his thirties or forties in good health and CMV-seropositive.

The CDR3 DNA reads TGTGCCAGTAAGACACTGGTTGACTATGGCTACACCTTC. As protein: CASKTLVDYGYTF. The genes are TRBV19 and TRBJ1-2; D gene uncertain. Germline V gene data show CDR1 as LNHDA and CDR2 as SQIVND (reference sequence). V was clipped by 7 bases and J by 3 bases, with 12 bases between them. The CDR3 runs to 13 residues.

The chain carries TRBV19 and TRBJ2-5; TRBD2 might be the D (6 bases). V lost 4 bases, J lost 4 bases, and 10 bases lay in between. The V gene's germline CDR1 is LNHDA and CDR2 SQIVND (reference sequence). The CDR3 contains 13 residues. CDR3 bases: TGTGCCAGTAGTAGGCGGGGTAGAGAGACCCAGTACTTC. Translation gives CASSRRGRETQYF.

The V gene is TRBV7-7, the J gene TRBJ1-1, with no clear D. This CDR3 comprises 12 residues. Germline V lookup: CDR1 SSHAT, CDR2 FNYEAQ (reference sequence). Trimming took off 5 bases at V and 7 bases at J, with 11 bases between the two ends. CDR3 sequence reads: CASSPTEDEAFF. The CDR3 DNA reads TGTGCCAGCAGCCCGACCGAGGATGAAGCTTTCTTT.

The CDR3 is CASSFGRSSGNTIYF. The CDR3 nucleotides read TGTGCCAGCAGCTTTGGAAGGAGCTCTGGAAACACCATATATTTT. V and J are TRBV11-2 and TRBJ1-3, with unresolved D. Trimming stripped 3 bases from V and 0 bases from J, with 9 bases between. Germline V gene sequence: CDR1 SGHAT, CDR2 FQNNGV. This CDR3 is built from 15 residues.

This chain joins TRBV6-1 and TRBJ1-2, with D perhaps TRBD1 (6 bases). This CDR3 contains 13 residues. Per the germline V gene, CDR1 is MNHNS and CDR2 is SASEGT. V shed 2 bases and J shed 8 bases, with 12 bases lying between them. In DNA form, the CDR3 reads TGTGCCAGCAGTGAACAGGGGATTCGGGGCTACACCTTC. Amino acid sequence: CASSEQGIRGYTF.

This chain uses TRBV11-2 with TRBJ1-1; maybe TRBD1 (5 bases). V was trimmed by 1 base and J by 1 base, leaving 10 bases between them. The CDR3 is 15 residues long. Germline values: CDR1 SGHAT, CDR2 FQNNGV. This CDR3 reads CASSLVGGKNTEAFF. The CDR3 DNA follows: TGTGCCAGCAGCTTAGTGGGGGGGAAGAACACTGAAGCTTTCTTT.

The CDR3: CAWAPEEAQYF. Here the CDR3 DNA reads TGTGCCTGGGCCCCCGAGGAGGCCCAGTACTTC. J is TRBJ2-5 and V is TRBV30, with a weak D call TRBD2 (5 bases). Germline V gives CDR1 GTSNPN, CDR2 SVGIG (reference sequence). The CDR3 is 11 residues long. The V gene lost 5 bases and the J gene lost 9 bases, with 13 bases spanning the gap.

V gene TRBV7-9 combines with J gene TRBJ2-2; D is possibly TRBD1 (5 bases). CDR1 SEHNR and CDR2 FQNEAQ come from the germline V gene (reference sequence). V lost 5 bases and J lost 3, with 16 bases in between. This CDR3 has 16 residues. CDR3 DNA: TGTGCCAGCAGCCGATTCCCTTCCAGGGACACCGGGGAGCTGTTTTTT. Protein: CASSRFPSRDTGELFF.

V is TRBV7-2 and J is TRBJ2-3, with 11 bases aligning to TRBD2. Germline-derived CDR1 and CDR2 are SGHTA and FQGNSA. The CDR3 is 15 amino acids. V was pared by 6 bases and J by 3 bases, with 5 bases of the junction left unmatched. DNA for the CDR3: TGTGCCAGCAGGCCAAGGACTAGCGGGACAGATACGCAGTATTTT. Translating gives CASRPRTSGTDTQYF.

The chain is built from TRBV7-6 and TRBJ2-1; a possible D gene is TRBD2 (6 bases). Trimming stripped 4 bases from V and 0 bases from J, with 13 bases between. Germline CDR1 is SGHVS and CDR2 is FNYEAQ. The CDR3 spans 16 residues. CDR3 sequence: CASSSLSGGSYNEQFF. The CDR3 bases are TGTGCCAGCAGCTCCCTTTCCGGGGGCTCCTACAATGAGCAGTTCTTC.

The gene calls are TRBV27 and TRBJ2-1; 11 bases map to TRBD1. This CDR3 is 15 amino acids long. CDR1 is MNHEY and CDR2 is SMNVEV in the germline V gene (reference sequence). V was clipped by 6 bases and J by 6 bases; unmatched bases: 7. CDR3 sequence (DNA): TGTGCCAGCAGCCCTGGGACAGGGGGGATCAATGAGCAGTTCTTC. This encodes CASSPGTGGINEQFF.

The chain combines TRBV5-4 with TRBJ2-1; TRBD2 matches 10 bases. The CDR3 is made up of 15 amino acids. After removal of 4 bases from V and 9 bases from J, the junction contained 10 bases not matched to a gene. CDR1 is SGHNT and CDR2 is YYREEE in the germline V gene (reference sequence). CDR3 DNA: TGTGCCAGCAGCCCAGCGGGAGGGCCTCCCACTGAGCAGTTCTTC. Protein product: CASSPAGGPPTEQFF.

In its sample, this clone was seen a few times. The chain carries TRBV7-8 and TRBJ2-7; 10 nucleotides match TRBD1. Germline V gene lookup returns CDR1 SGHVS and CDR2 FQNEAQ. Losses at the gene ends were 4 bases for V and 1 base for J; bases not matched to a gene: 1. The CDR3 is 14 amino acids. The CDR3 is CASSWDRGSYEQYF. CDR3 coding DNA: TGTGCCAGCAGCTGGGACAGGGGATCCTACGAGCAGTACTTC.

CDR3 nucleotide sequence: TGTGCCAGCAGCTCCGGAGATGACAGCCTGCAGTGGTCGACCCAGCATTTT. This gives the protein CASSSGDDSLQWSTQHF. The V gene is TRBV7-9, the J gene TRBJ1-5; tentative D call: TRBD1 (5 bases). Germline CDR1 is SEHNR and CDR2 is FQNEAQ (reference sequence). Trimming left V 4 bases short and J 11 bases short, with 27 bases between. The CDR3 extends over 17 amino acids.

The chain carries TRBV18 and TRBJ1-1; 7 bases are shared with TRBD1. Per germline, CDR1 KGHSH and CDR2 LQKENI. With V trimmed by 6 bases and J by 5 bases, 6 bases remained unmatched. The CDR3 length is 13 residues. The CDR3 loop is CASSSGTETEAFF. The CDR3 nucleotides read TGTGCCAGCTCGTCCGGGACAGAGACTGAAGCTTTCTTT.

The chain has TRBV6-1 and TRBJ2-1; D gene uncertain. Germline V gene lookup returns CDR1 MNHNS and CDR2 SASEGT. V was pared by 6 bases and J by 4 bases, with 13 bases between. This CDR3 spans 14 amino acids. This CDR3 is CASSVFVLYNEQFF. DNA of the CDR3: TGTGCCAGCAGCGTCTTTGTCCTTTACAATGAGCAGTTCTTC.

The chain combines TRBV5-4 with TRBJ2-3; TRBD2 aligns across 9 bases. The germline V gene encodes CDR1 SGHNT and CDR2 YYREEE (reference sequence). This CDR3 region has 18 residues. V shed 4 bases, J shed 2 bases, and the junction held 14 bases outside the gene matches. The CDR3 sequence is CASSLSVGQRGDTDTQYF. In DNA form, the CDR3 reads TGTGCCAGCAGCCTCTCTGTGGGCCAGCGGGGGGACACAGATACGCAGTATTTT. Full variable domain (missing parts from reference TRBV5-4 and TRBJ2-3): ETGVTQSPTHLIKTRGQQVTLRCSSQSGHNTVSWYQQALGQGPQFIFQYYREEENGRGNFPPRFSGLQFPNYSSELNVNALELDDSALYLCASSLSVGQRGDTDTQYFGPGTRLTVL.

The chain combines TRBV5-1 with TRBJ1-2; maybe TRBD1 (6 bases). V lost 1 base and J 6 bases, leaving 16 bases between the germline ends. The CDR3 has 15 amino acids. Germline assignment: CDR1 SGHRS and CDR2 YFSETQ. The CDR3 DNA follows: TGCGCCAGCAGCTTGCTGCCCACAGGGAACGATGGCTACACCTTC. It codes for CASSLLPTGNDGYTF.